This T cell receptor beta chain was sequenced for a study of blood T cell repertoires in COVID-19. Across the whole study: Some COVID-19 samples were acute and others convalescent; all came from the United States, Italy and Spain.

Authors' processing steps: Reference gene primer amplification gave estimated nucleated cell counts. Clones were sequenced by immunoSEQ multiplex PCR, and TCRdb holds only the in-frame ones, with some missing. The DNA was the basis for D and trimming; V, J and clone size are from that table. The data show under 250,000 clones, about 84% seen once. Patients in Seattle were enrolled during active infection, then followed longitudinally. With 2 bases removed from V and 4 bases from J, the gap between germline ends came to 17 bases. This CDR3 is built from 16 residues. Germline assignment: CDR1 KGHSH and CDR2 LQKENI.

The source of this sequence is a woman older than 75 with COVID-19, enrolled during active disease. Sequencing was performed on peripheral blood. V and J are TRBV18 and TRBJ2-5, with a possible D match to TRBD1 (6 bases). CDR3 sequence reads: CASSPMGADRRETQYF. As DNA, the CDR3 is TGTGCCAGCTCACCAATGGGAGCCGACAGGCGAGAGACCCAGTACTTC.